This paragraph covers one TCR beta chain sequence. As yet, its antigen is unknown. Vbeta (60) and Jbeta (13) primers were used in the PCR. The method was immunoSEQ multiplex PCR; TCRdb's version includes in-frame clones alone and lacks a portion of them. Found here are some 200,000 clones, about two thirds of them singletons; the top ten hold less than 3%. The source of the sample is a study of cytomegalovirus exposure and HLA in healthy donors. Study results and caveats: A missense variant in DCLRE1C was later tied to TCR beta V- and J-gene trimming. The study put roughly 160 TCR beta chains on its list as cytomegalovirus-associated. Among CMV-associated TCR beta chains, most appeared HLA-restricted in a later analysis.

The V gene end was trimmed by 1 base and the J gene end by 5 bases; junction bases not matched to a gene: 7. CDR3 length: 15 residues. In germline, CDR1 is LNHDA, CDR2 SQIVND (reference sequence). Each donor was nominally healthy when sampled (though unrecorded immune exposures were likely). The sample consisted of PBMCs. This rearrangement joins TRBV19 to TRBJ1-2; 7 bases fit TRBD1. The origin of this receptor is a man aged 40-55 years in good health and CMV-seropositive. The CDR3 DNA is TGTGCCAGTAGTATAGGACAGGGTCCTGGATATGGCTACACCTTC. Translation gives CASSIGQGPGYGYTF.